These 9 T cell receptor beta chains came from one sample sequenced in a study of blood T cell repertoires in COVID-19. Measured with immunoSEQ multiplex PCR; TCRdb has only the in-frame clones, and not every one. The sample carries some 240,000 clones, around 80% recorded once. Sequencing was performed on peripheral blood. The receptors here all came from a woman in her seventies with acute or convalescent COVID-19.

This clone was detected only a few times. This chain joins TRBV21-1 and TRBJ2-7; whether TRBD2, the table's D call, matches the DNA was not checked. TRBV21-1 has pseudogene status. The CDR3 is 13 amino acids. The CDR3: CASSKNRGYEQYF. The CDR3 region has the DNA TGTGCCAGCAGCAAAAACCGGGGGTACGAGCAGTACTTC.

This clone was seen a handful of times. V gene TRBV18 combines with J gene TRBJ1-1; the match to TRBD1 covers 8 bases. V lost 3 bases to trimming and J lost 2 bases; unmatched junction nucleotides: 17. Germline lookup yields CDR1 KGHSH and CDR2 LQKENI. There are 19 residues in the CDR3. This CDR3 reads CASSPRTGSTGGSNTEAFF. The CDR3 coding sequence is TGTGCCAGCTCACCGAGGACAGGGTCCACGGGGGGTTCCAACACTGAAGCTTTCTTT.

V is TRBV5-1 and J is TRBJ2-7; D possibly corresponds to TRBD1 (5 bases). CDR3 length: 13 amino acids. V was shortened by 0 bases and J by 7 bases, with 11 bases between the two germline ends. The V gene's germline CDR1 is SGHRS and CDR2 YFSETQ. The CDR3 region is CASSLEGVGEQYF. For the CDR3, the DNA is TGCGCCAGCAGCTTGGAAGGGGTGGGTGAGCAGTACTTC.

This clone is a singleton in its sample. The V gene is TRBV6-2 or TRBV6-3, the J gene TRBJ2-1, with TRBD2 matching 14 bases. This CDR3 is 17 amino acids long. Germline CDR1 reads MNHEY; CDR2 reads SVGEGT. J lost 4 bases, V lost 5 bases, and 7 bases had no gene match. The DNA of the CDR3 is TGTGCCAGCAGTGTGGGACTAGCGGGGGCCATTTACAATGAGCAGTTCTTC. It translates to CASSVGLAGAIYNEQFF.

The J gene is TRBJ2-5, the V gene TRBV10-3; 7 bases fit TRBD1. J lost 5 bases, V lost 2 bases, and 8 bases had no gene match. The CDR3 sequence is 15 residues long. Germline V gene sequence: CDR1 ENHRY, CDR2 SYGVKD. The CDR3 is CAISEGTAEGETQYF. The CDR3 nucleotides read TGTGCCATCAGTGAGGGGACAGCCGAGGGGGAGACCCAGTACTTC.

This clone was counted many times. Other DNA sequences in this specimen translate into the identical CDR3. V gene TRBV11-2 combines with J gene TRBJ2-1; 10 positions agree with TRBD2. This CDR3 is built from 19 residues. Germline trimming cut 1 base from V and 0 bases from J; bases unmatched to any gene: 9. Germline V gene lookup returns CDR1 SGHAT and CDR2 FQNNGV. In DNA, the CDR3 is TGTGCCAGCAGCTTAGGATATAGGCTAGCGGGGGCCTCCTACAATGAGCAGTTCTTC. This sequence encodes CASSLGYRLAGASYNEQFF.

This chain joins TRBV5-1 and TRBJ2-5; maybe TRBD2 (5 bases). From germline, CDR1 is SGHRS and CDR2 YFSETQ. The CDR3 extends over 14 amino acids. Trimming left V 5 bases short and J 1 base short, with 12 bases between. CDR3 coding DNA: TGCGCCAGCAGTTCTGGACTCATCCAAGAGACCCAGTACTTC. Its protein is CASSSGLIQETQYF.

The chain uses TRBV2 and TRBJ2-2; 7 nucleotides line up with TRBD1. V shed 2 bases and J 1 base; nucleotides not matched to a gene: 4. This CDR3 has 16 amino acids. Germline V gene sequence: CDR1 SNHLY, CDR2 FYNNEI. In nucleotides, the CDR3 is TGTGCCAGCAGTGAAAGGGGGACAGAGAACACCGGGGAGCTGTTTTTT. Encoded protein: CASSERGTENTGELFF.

The J gene is TRBJ1-6, the V gene TRBV19; possibly TRBD1 for D (5 bases). CDR1 and CDR2 from the germline V gene are LNHDA and SQIVND (reference sequence). The CDR3 runs 15 residues. V was shortened by 5 bases and J by 3 bases, with 11 bases between the two germline ends. CDR3 DNA: TGTGCCAGTAGTCCGACAGCCGGCTATAATTCACCCCTCCACTTT. This translates into CASSPTAGYNSPLHF.